The rows below give T cell receptor beta chains drawn from one sample of a study of Graves' ophthalmopathy and Graves' hyperthyroidism. From the multiplex PCR reads, TCRdb called clonotypes with MiXCR, one entry per CDR3 protein. The sample carries around 590,000 distinct CDR3 sequences, 35% to 40% recorded once. Source material: peripheral blood or thyroid tissue (not recorded which). The source is an adult man with Graves' hyperthyroidism. The CDR3 runs from the conserved cysteine through the conserved F or W. A D gene is named only where the DNA matches it firmly.

D gene: .
V gene: TRBV2
J gene: TRBJ2-5
CDR3 protein: CATSRDPQGRETQYF

D gene: TRBD1
V gene: TRBV20-1
J gene: TRBJ1-4
CDR3 protein: CSALGTGGFSSEKLFF

D gene: .
V gene: TRBV5-8
J gene: TRBJ2-7
CDR3 protein: CASSLAGEDEQYF

D gene: .
V gene: TRBV10-2
J gene: TRBJ1-5
CDR3 protein: CASSETGTQPQHF

D gene: .
V gene: TRBV29-1
J gene: TRBJ1-4
CDR3 protein: CSVGVWSENEKLFF

D gene: .
V gene: TRBV20-1
J gene: TRBJ2-5
CDR3 protein: CSARDQRLVEFF

D gene: TRBD1
V gene: TRBV7-6
J gene: TRBJ1-2
CDR3 protein: CASSPDRAAGYTF

D gene: TRBD1
V gene: TRBV6-2/TRBV6-3
J gene: TRBJ1-4
CDR3 protein: CASSLARDRNEKLFF

D gene: .
V gene: TRBV29-1
J gene: TRBJ2-1
CDR3 protein: CSVEWGTYNEQFF

D gene: .
V gene: TRBV29-1
J gene: TRBJ2-7
CDR3 protein: CSVLRQYF

D gene: .
V gene: TRBV5-5
J gene: TRBJ2-2
CDR3 protein: CASSHSNRADGTGELFF

D gene: .
V gene: TRBV5-1
J gene: TRBJ2-5
CDR3 protein: CASSPPSGTGETQYF

D gene: .
V gene: TRBV7-3
J gene: TRBJ1-5
CDR3 protein: CASSLLVQGNQPQHF

D gene: TRBD1
V gene: TRBV7-9
J gene: TRBJ2-7
CDR3 protein: CASSLGMGRGTHEQYF

D gene: TRBD1
V gene: TRBV6-1
J gene: TRBJ1-5
CDR3 protein: CASSERRDRVGDQPQHF

D gene: .
V gene: TRBV2
J gene: TRBJ2-7
CDR3 protein: CASIEGPYGQYF

D gene: TRBD1
V gene: TRBV10-3
J gene: TRBJ1-2
CDR3 protein: CAISGDRGKGYTF

D gene: TRBD1
V gene: TRBV7-9
J gene: TRBJ1-5
CDR3 protein: CASSIPGQGNQPQHF

D gene: .
V gene: TRBV12-5
J gene: TRBJ2-5
CDR3 protein: CASGSEPGETQYF

D gene: .
V gene: TRBV7-6
J gene: TRBJ1-2
CDR3 protein: CASSLGARSNVANYGYTF

D gene: TRBD1
V gene: TRBV29-1
J gene: TRBJ1-6
CDR3 protein: CSVETPSTGAGVSPLHF

D gene: .
V gene: TRBV10-2
J gene: TRBJ1-1
CDR3 protein: CASSDTNTEAFF

D gene: TRBD1
V gene: TRBV5-1
J gene: TRBJ1-1
CDR3 protein: CASSLGWTGNTEAFF

D gene: TRBD1
V gene: TRBV27
J gene: TRBJ2-7
CDR3 protein: CASGGQGRYEQYF

D gene: TRBD1
V gene: TRBV29-1
J gene: TRBJ2-7
CDR3 protein: CSVDRTETYEQYF

D gene: TRBD2
V gene: TRBV10-3
J gene: TRBJ2-2
CDR3 protein: CAITAGGDTGELFF

D gene: .
V gene: TRBV5-1
J gene: TRBJ1-1
CDR3 protein: CASSLTGRAFF

D gene: TRBD1
V gene: TRBV14
J gene: TRBJ2-7
CDR3 protein: CASSTAGQVYEQYF

D gene: .
V gene: TRBV5-4
J gene: TRBJ2-7
CDR3 protein: CASSFMQGSYGEQYF

D gene: .
V gene: TRBV5-1
J gene: TRBJ1-1
CDR3 protein: CASSLGRGGTEAFF

D gene: .
V gene: TRBV6-5
J gene: TRBJ2-5
CDR3 protein: CASSYSFQAGFGFRETQYF

D gene: .
V gene: TRBV15
J gene: TRBJ2-1
CDR3 protein: CATMGVGRDTYNEQFF

D gene: TRBD1
V gene: TRBV12-3/TRBV12-4
J gene: TRBJ2-7
CDR3 protein: CASSRDRGYEQYF

D gene: .
V gene: TRBV7-9
J gene: TRBJ2-2
CDR3 protein: CASSQNRGVWELFF

D gene: TRBD2
V gene: TRBV7-9
J gene: .
CDR3 protein: CASSLKRESRNEQFF

D gene: .
V gene: TRBV4-1
J gene: TRBJ1-1
CDR3 protein: CASSQDVRGTGAFF

D gene: TRBD2
V gene: TRBV20-1
J gene: TRBJ2-1
CDR3 protein: CSARVSGREDEQFF

D gene: TRBD2
V gene: TRBV6-5
J gene: TRBJ2-5
CDR3 protein: CASSHRSWTSGRQETQYF

D gene: .
V gene: TRBV2
J gene: TRBJ1-6
CDR3 protein: CASSEALRGRNNPPLHF

D gene: .
V gene: TRBV5-1
J gene: TRBJ1-5
CDR3 protein: CASSLADSQETQHF

D gene: TRBD1
V gene: TRBV15
J gene: TRBJ2-7
CDR3 protein: CATSRETGATYEQYF

D gene: .
V gene: TRBV20-1
J gene: TRBJ1-5
CDR3 protein: CSARDFTGLNNQPQHF

D gene: TRBD1
V gene: TRBV6-1
J gene: TRBJ2-7
CDR3 protein: CASSVAGTDSYEQYF

D gene: .
V gene: TRBV10-2
J gene: TRBJ2-7
CDR3 protein: CASSGTGPIEQYF

D gene: .
V gene: TRBV7-2
J gene: TRBJ1-4
CDR3 protein: CASMGSNEKLFF

D gene: .
V gene: TRBV20-1
J gene: TRBJ2-5
CDR3 protein: CSARPQETQYF

D gene: TRBD1
V gene: TRBV6-6
J gene: TRBJ1-2
CDR3 protein: CAIRDRVDYYGYTF

D gene: .
V gene: TRBV15
J gene: TRBJ2-5
CDR3 protein: CATSRDSFGTEAQYF

D gene: .
V gene: TRBV19
J gene: TRBJ2-7
CDR3 protein: CASSINERRSSYEQYF

D gene: TRBD2
V gene: TRBV10-3
J gene: TRBJ2-3
CDR3 protein: CAISESGLASTDTQYF

D gene: .
V gene: TRBV6-1
J gene: TRBJ1-1
CDR3 protein: CASSQGRLYEAFF

D gene: TRBD1
V gene: TRBV5-1
J gene: TRBJ1-5
CDR3 protein: CASREQGASNQPQHF

D gene: .
V gene: TRBV5-8
J gene: TRBJ1-1
CDR3 protein: CASSLAGGYEAFF

D gene: TRBD1
V gene: TRBV7-9
J gene: TRBJ2-1
CDR3 protein: CASSLAGQVNEQFF

D gene: .
V gene: TRBV6-5
J gene: TRBJ1-2
CDR3 protein: CASRRQSGIYGYTF

D gene: .
V gene: TRBV29-1
J gene: TRBJ1-2
CDR3 protein: CSVEQGDSGYGYTF

D gene: .
V gene: TRBV7-2
J gene: .
CDR3 protein: CASSLVTRSNEQFF